This T cell receptor beta chain was sequenced in a study of blood T cell repertoires in COVID-19. Across the whole study: There were acute and convalescent COVID-19 samples, and they came from the United States, Italy and Spain.

The V gene lost 5 bases and the J gene lost 7 bases, with 14 bases spanning the gap. The CDR3 has 13 amino acids. CDR1 is MNHEY, CDR2 SMNVEV, per germline (reference sequence). Original processing methods: Reference gene primers were amplified, and this amplification served to estimate nucleated cell counts. The method was immunoSEQ multiplex PCR; TCRdb's version includes in-frame clones alone and lacks a portion of them. The V and J calls and the clone size are those of that table, but D and trimming were determined from the DNA. The sample has 15,000 to 20,000 clones, about 86% seen once. The clonotype originates from a human donor in a cohort sampled during active COVID-19. Sequencing input: peripheral blood. This chain uses TRBV27 with TRBJ2-5; D call uncertain. The CDR3 DNA sequence: TGTGCCAGCAGTCCGTATATGTCGGGGACCCAGTACTTC. This encodes CASSPYMSGTQYF.